Listed here are 15 T cell receptor beta chains from one sample, sequenced in a study of shared clonotypes between healthy human individuals. Some clones are missing from TCRdb's copy, which holds only in-frame ones; the method was immunoSEQ multiplex PCR. The sample has 2 million to 2.5 million clones, more than 90% seen once; the top ten hold roughly 0.13%. The sequenced sample consisted of naive CD4+ T cells sorted from blood. Subset defined: CD45RA+ positively selected. Every receptor here comes from a young man in good health.

The J gene is TRBJ2-3, the V gene TRBV11-3; D could derive from TRBD1 or TRBD2 (5 bases each). Per germline, CDR1 SGHNT and CDR2 YENEEA. The CDR3 is made up of 16 amino acids. The V and J ends lost 1 base and 1 base respectively, with 12 bases between them. CDR3: CASSLVVQGGTDTQYF. In DNA, the CDR3 is TGTGCCAGCAGCTTAGTCGTCCAGGGAGGCACAGATACGCAGTATTTT.

J is TRBJ1-4 and V is TRBV30, with TRBD1 matching 9 bases. CDR1 and CDR2 (germline): GTSNPN, SVGIG (reference sequence). The J segment lost 5 bases and the V segment lost 1 base, leaving 8 bases of the junction unmatched. The CDR3 contains 16 residues. The CDR3 bases are TGTGCCTGGAGTGACTCGGGGACAGGGAGAAATGAAAAACTGTTTTTT. Its protein product is CAWSDSGTGRNEKLFF.

The chain recombines TRBV13 with TRBJ2-1; the match to TRBD2 covers 8 bases. The CDR3 covers 15 residues. V shed 6 bases and J 0 bases; nucleotides not matched to a gene: 4. CDR1 and CDR2 (germline): PRHDT, FYEKMQ (reference sequence). CDR3 bases: TGTGCCAGCAGACCAGCGGGAGTCTCCTACAATGAGCAGTTCTTC. This translates into CASRPAGVSYNEQFF.

The chain joins TRBV7-9 to TRBJ2-7; TRBD1 aligns across 9 bases. Germline V gives CDR1 SEHNR, CDR2 FQNEAQ (reference sequence). This CDR3 is built from 14 residues. V dropped 4 bases and J dropped 6; count of bases not matched to a gene: 7. CDR3 nucleotides: TGTGCCAGCAGCTCTACGGGACAGGGAGGCGAGCAGTACTTC. Translating gives CASSSTGQGGEQYF.

This clone is a singleton in its sample. V and J are TRBV20-1 and TRBJ1-1; no reliable D call. With 5 bases removed from V and 11 bases from J, the gap between germline ends came to 15 bases. The CDR3 covers 11 residues. Germline V gene data show CDR1 as DFQATT and CDR2 as SNEGSKA (reference sequence). The chain's CDR3 is CSAVDSLIAFF. The CDR3 DNA reads as TGCAGTGCTGTTGACTCCTTAATTGCTTTCTTT.

Written as DNA, the CDR3 is TGTGCCAGCTCACCAAGGGGACAGGGGGCAAGTAGCAATCAGCCCCAGCATTTT. This sequence encodes CASSPRGQGASSNQPQHF. V usage is TRBV18 and J usage is TRBJ1-5; TRBD1 aligns across 12 bases. With 2 bases clipped from V and 0 bases from J, the junction kept 5 bases outside the gene matches. The CDR3 is 18 residues long. Looked up from germline, CDR1 is KGHSH and CDR2 is LQKENI.

The chain employs TRBV6-5 and TRBJ1-5; the D is unclear. V was trimmed by 5 bases and J by 7 bases, leaving 12 bases between them. Looked up from germline, CDR1 is MNHEY and CDR2 is SVGAGI. The CDR3 is 13 residues long. The DNA for the CDR3 is TGTGCCAGCAGTCCCTCTCCGGCCCAGCCCCAGCATTTT. It is translated as CASSPSPAQPQHF.

The chain employs TRBV9 and TRBJ2-1; 9 bases are shared with TRBD1. This CDR3 is 15 amino acids long. The V gene's germline CDR1 is SGDLS and CDR2 YYNGEE. Trimming removed 1 base from V and 5 bases from J; junction bases left unmatched: 4. The CDR3 nucleotides read TGTGCCAGCAGCGTACGGGACAGGGCCAACAATGAGCAGTTCTTC. Residues: CASSVRDRANNEQFF.

The J gene is TRBJ1-1, the V gene TRBV15; D possibly corresponds to TRBD1 (6 bases). The CDR3 consists of 14 residues. The germline gives CDR1 LNHNV, CDR2 YYDKDF (reference sequence). V was clipped by 3 bases and J by 0 bases, with 8 bases between them. Written as DNA, the CDR3 is TGTGCCACCAGCAGCGGGACATTGAACACTGAAGCTTTCTTT. This sequence encodes CATSSGTLNTEAFF.

The chain links TRBV5-6 to TRBJ1-1, with D perhaps matching TRBD1 (5 bases). CDR3 size: 13 residues. V was trimmed by 6 bases and J by 1 base, leaving 10 bases between them. Per germline, CDR1 SGHDT and CDR2 YYEEEE. The CDR3 reads CASTMTANTEAFF. The CDR3 nucleotides are TGTGCCAGCACCATGACAGCGAACACTGAAGCTTTCTTT.

The chain carries TRBV10-3 and TRBJ1-1; D perhaps matches TRBD1 (5 bases). This CDR3 comprises 13 residues. V was shortened by 1 base and J by 5 bases, with 8 bases between the two germline ends. CDR1 ENHRY and CDR2 SYGVKD come from the germline V gene. Here the CDR3 reads CAISEWGRTEAFF. The CDR3 nucleotides are TGTGCCATCAGTGAGTGGGGGAGGACTGAAGCTTTCTTT.

The genes are TRBV7-2 and TRBJ2-5; 11 bases line up with TRBD2. V was clipped by 3 bases and J by 2 bases; unmatched bases: 5. Germline V lookup: CDR1 SGHTA, CDR2 FQGNSA. This CDR3 contains 16 residues. The CDR3 spells CASSFDLAGGQETQYF. In DNA form, the CDR3 reads TGTGCCAGCAGCTTCGACTTAGCGGGAGGGCAAGAGACCCAGTACTTC.

The V and J genes are TRBV19 and TRBJ2-7, with a possible D match to TRBD2 (6 bases). V shed 5 bases and J shed 13 bases, with 18 bases lying between them. The CDR3 length is 12 residues. Germline V gene sequence: CDR1 LNHDA, CDR2 SQIVND (reference sequence). The CDR3 reads CASSPRDSTLYF. Here the CDR3 DNA reads TGTGCCAGTAGTCCCAGGGACTCGACGTTATACTTC.

V gene TRBV19 combines with J gene TRBJ1-5, with D perhaps matching TRBD1 (6 bases). V was shortened by 4 bases and J by 7 bases, with 14 bases between the two germline ends. This CDR3 comprises 14 residues. The germline CDR1 and CDR2 sequences are LNHDA and SQIVND (reference sequence). CDR3 nucleotide sequence: TGTGCCAGTAGTAGCCAACAGGGAAACCAGCCCCAGCATTTT. It yields the protein CASSSQQGNQPQHF.

V and J are TRBV7-2 and TRBJ2-1, with D perhaps given as TRBD1 or TRBD2 (5 bases each). Germline V gene data show CDR1 as SGHTA and CDR2 as FQGNSA. The V and J ends lost 5 bases and 0 bases respectively, with 14 bases between them. The CDR3 contains 16 residues. This chain's CDR3 is CASSLVWGSSYNEQFF. Here the CDR3 DNA reads TGTGCCAGCAGCCTTGTCTGGGGGAGCTCCTACAATGAGCAGTTCTTC.